The clone carrying this T cell receptor beta chain was picked up many times. After removal of 1 base from V and 7 bases from J, the junction contained 11 bases not matched to a gene. Germline CDR1 and CDR2: MNHEY and SVGAGI. This CDR3 region has 16 residues. This sample is drawn from a study of T cells in Graves' hyperthyroidism and ophthalmopathy. The source material, RNA transcripts, was used to amplify TCR beta CDR3 regions. A set of HTBI primers served as the primers for a first-round RT-PCR of the TCR CDR3. Each CDR3 protein gets one entry after TCRdb re-called the multiplex PCR reads with MiXCR. The profile covers some 400,000 distinct CDR3 sequences, with about 14% appearing a single time and more than 20% taken by the ten largest. Over 9 ml of fresh peripheral blood supplied the PBMCs.

Sequencing was carried out using blood. The chain has TRBV6-5 and TRBJ1-1; 8 nucleotides align to TRBD1. The sequence derives from a man aged 25 to 40 with Graves' hyperthyroidism that later progressed to Graves' ophthalmopathy. The CDR3 DNA follows: TGTGCCAGCAGTTACTATTTTTCTGGACAGGGCGGTGAAGCTTTCTTT. Residues: CASSYYFSGQGGEAFF.